These T cell receptor beta chains were read from a single sample in a study of blood T cell repertoires in COVID-19. The assay was immunoSEQ multiplex PCR, and TCRdb's table has in-frame clones only and misses some. The sample records about 190,000 clones, more than 60% being singletons. The sequencing input was peripheral blood. Source of these receptors: a man between 50 and 59 years old who had recovered from COVID-19. CDR3s include the opening cysteine and the closing phenylalanine or tryptophan. Each record gives: D gene, J gene, clone size, V gene, CDR3 DNA, CDR3 protein. D genes are given only for firm matches. Only part of the rows carry a size: once, few, many, or a class if the clone is expanded.

D gene: TRBD2
J gene: TRBJ2-3
clone size: NA
V gene: TRBV7-2
CDR3 DNA: TGTGCCAGCAGCCCCCCTAGCGGGAGAAGAGATACGCAGTATTTT
CDR3 protein: CASSPPSGRRDTQYF

D gene: NA
J gene: TRBJ1-5
clone size: few
V gene: TRBV19
CDR3 DNA: TGTGCCTCAAACTTCGGGTTGGGAGGAGGCCAGCCCCAGCATTTT
CDR3 protein: CASNFGLGGGQPQHF

D gene: TRBD1
J gene: TRBJ2-3
clone size: NA
V gene: TRBV19
CDR3 DNA: TGTGCCAGTGGGCACAGGGGGCAGTACACAGATACGCAGTATTTT
CDR3 protein: CASGHRGQYTDTQYF

D gene: NA
J gene: TRBJ1-2
clone size: NA
V gene: TRBV28
CDR3 DNA: TGTGCCAGCAGTTTGAGAGGGTACGATGGCTACACCTTC
CDR3 protein: CASSLRGYDGYTF

D gene: NA
J gene: TRBJ1-2
clone size: once
V gene: TRBV5-5
CDR3 DNA: TGTGCCAGCAGCTCCTCAGGGGCTGGCTACACCTTC
CDR3 protein: CASSSSGAGYTF

D gene: NA
J gene: TRBJ2-4
clone size: NA
V gene: TRBV15
CDR3 DNA: TGTGCCACCAGCACAGTCGGACTACTAGCCAAAAACATTCAGTACTTC
CDR3 protein: CATSTVGLLAKNIQYF

D gene: NA
J gene: TRBJ1-1
clone size: NA
V gene: TRBV10-2
CDR3 DNA: TGCGCCAGCAGTGGGGCCGGTTACACTGAAGCTTTCTTT
CDR3 protein: CASSGAGYTEAFF

D gene: TRBD2
J gene: TRBJ2-7
clone size: few
V gene: TRBV25-1
CDR3 DNA: TGTGCCAGCGCAGGACTAGCGGGAGGGACCTACGAGCAGTACTTC
CDR3 protein: CASAGLAGGTYEQYF

D gene: TRBD2
J gene: TRBJ2-1
clone size: NA
V gene: TRBV12-3/TRBV12-4
CDR3 DNA: TGTGCCAGCAGAGGACTAGAATACAATGAGCAGTTCTTC
CDR3 protein: CASRGLEYNEQFF

D gene: NA
J gene: TRBJ1-1
clone size: NA
V gene: TRBV10-2
CDR3 DNA: TGCGCCAGCAGTGAGGTGGGAGGACCGAACACTGAAGCTTTCTTT
CDR3 protein: CASSEVGGPNTEAFF

D gene: NA
J gene: TRBJ1-2
clone size: NA
V gene: TRBV30
CDR3 DNA: TGTGCCTGGAGACAGGCGCCGACTAACTATGGCTACACCTTC
CDR3 protein: CAWRQAPTNYGYTF

D gene: TRBD2
J gene: TRBJ2-4
clone size: NA
V gene: TRBV6-1
CDR3 DNA: TGTGCCAGCAGTGAAGGGAGTACTAGCGGGGTTCCCAAAAACATTCAGTACTTC
CDR3 protein: CASSEGSTSGVPKNIQYF

D gene: TRBD2
J gene: TRBJ2-1
clone size: many
V gene: TRBV6-4
CDR3 DNA: TGTGCCAGCAGTGAGCGGGAGGGGTACAATGAGCAGTTCTTC
CDR3 protein: CASSEREGYNEQFF

D gene: TRBD1
J gene: TRBJ1-4
clone size: NA
V gene: TRBV19
CDR3 DNA: TGTGCCAGTAGTACGCGGGGACAGGATGAAAAACTGTTTTTT
CDR3 protein: CASSTRGQDEKLFF